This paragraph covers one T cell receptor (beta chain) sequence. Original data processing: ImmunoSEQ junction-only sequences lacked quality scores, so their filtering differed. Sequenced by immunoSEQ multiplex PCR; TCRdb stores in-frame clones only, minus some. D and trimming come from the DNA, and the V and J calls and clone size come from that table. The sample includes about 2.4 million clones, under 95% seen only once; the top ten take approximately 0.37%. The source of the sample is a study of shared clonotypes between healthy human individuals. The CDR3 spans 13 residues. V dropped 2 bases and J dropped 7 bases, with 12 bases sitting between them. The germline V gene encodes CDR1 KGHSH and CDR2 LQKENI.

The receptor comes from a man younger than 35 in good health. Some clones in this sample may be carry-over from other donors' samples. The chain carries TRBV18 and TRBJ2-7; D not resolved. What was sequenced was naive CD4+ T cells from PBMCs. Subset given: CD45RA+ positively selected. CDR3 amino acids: CASSPSAAGEQYF. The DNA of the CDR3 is TGTGCCAGCTCACCATCGGCGGCAGGAGAGCAGTACTTC.